Each of the 20 T cell receptor beta chains below was sequenced from the same sample in a study of blood T cells in healthy people across ages. The second PCR ran about 6 to 12 cycles with a sample-barcoded 5' primer and J-beta primers. TCRdb recomputed calls from the 5' RACE reads with MiXCR, one row per CDR3 protein. The table has 800,000 to 900,000 distinct CDR3 sequences, approximately 65% seen once. Sequences were obtained from blood. All receptors come from a man aged 25 to 40 in good health.

The chain uses TRBV28 and TRBJ2-3; a weak D match, TRBD2 (7 bases). This CDR3 is 13 amino acids long. Between the trimmed V and J ends, which lost 6 bases and 8 bases, there was a span of 15 bases. CDR1 is MDHEN, CDR2 SYDVKM, per germline. The DNA of the CDR3 is TGTGCCAGCAGCCCACGGGGGGCGGCTACGCAGTATTTT. It translates to CASSPRGAATQYF.

Notes on this clonotype: One junction end does not reproduce the germline sequence, and a read error may be involved. The CDR3, as DNA: TGTGCCTGCAGCTTAGCCCTCACAGATACGCAGTATTTT. This translates into CACSLALTDTQYF. The gene calls are TRBV11-3 and TRBJ2-3, with no clear D. CDR3 length: 13 amino acids. Germline CDR1 and CDR2: SGHNT and YENEEA.

This chain connects TRBV7-2 to TRBJ2-7, with D uncertain. This CDR3 region has 13 residues. Trimming took off 6 bases at V and 6 bases at J, with 15 bases between the two ends. Germline CDR1 is SGHTA and CDR2 is FQGNSA. This chain's CDR3 is CASRPPPASEQYF. CDR3 nucleotide sequence: TGTGCCAGCAGACCACCCCCCGCGTCCGAGCAGTACTTC.

This chain joins TRBV5-4 and TRBJ2-1, with D maybe TRBD2 (6 bases). The germline V and J ends were trimmed by 4 bases and 0 bases, with 14 bases remaining between them. The CDR3 consists of 16 residues. Germline V gene data show CDR1 as SGHNT and CDR2 as YYREEE (reference sequence). The chain's CDR3 is CASSGVAVSSYNEQFF. The DNA for the CDR3 is TGTGCCAGCAGCGGAGTAGCGGTAAGCTCCTACAATGAGCAGTTCTTC.

The chain is built from TRBV5-1 and TRBJ2-3; 7 nucleotides match TRBD1. J gave up 2 bases and V 0 bases, and 9 bases lay outside the gene matches. Germline loops: CDR1 SGHRS, CDR2 YFSETQ. CDR3 length: 17 residues. This CDR3 is CASSLATGDPITDTQYF. The CDR3 DNA reads TGCGCCAGCAGCTTGGCCACAGGGGACCCTATCACAGATACGCAGTATTTT. Full variable domain (remainder filled in from reference TRBV5-1 and TRBJ2-3): KAGVTQTPRYLIKTRGQQVTLSCSPISGHRSVSWYQQTPGQGLQFLFEYFSETQRNKGNFPGRFSGRQFSNSRSEMNVSTLELGDSALYLCASSLATGDPITDTQYFGPGTRLTVL.

The J gene is TRBJ2-3, the V gene TRBV3-1; no reliable D call. The V end lost 2 bases, the J end lost 5 bases, and 8 bases lay between the germline ends. The CDR3 consists of 13 residues. Germline V gives CDR1 LGHDT, CDR2 YNNKEL (reference sequence). This CDR3 is CASSQPDVDTQYF. DNA of the CDR3: TGTGCCAGCAGCCAACCAGACGTAGATACGCAGTATTTT.

This clonotype was seen more than once but under ten times. One end of the junction fails to match germline, which may point to a read error. V gene TRBV14 combines with J gene TRBJ2-1; a possible D gene is TRBD2 (5 bases). CDR3 length: 14 amino acids. Per germline, CDR1 SGHDN and CDR2 FVKESK. The CDR3 DNA sequence: TGTGCCAGCAGCCCCTCTAGCTCCTACAATGGGCAGTTCTTC. Encoded protein: CASSPSSSYNGQFF.

V gene TRBV3-1 combines with J gene TRBJ1-6, with D uncertain. CDR1 LGHDT and CDR2 YNNKEL come from the germline V gene (reference sequence). Deletions cut 4 bases from V and 10 bases from J, with 11 bases between. The CDR3 extends over 13 amino acids. The CDR3 sequence is CASSPRDGSPLHF. The CDR3 nucleotides read TGTGCCAGCAGCCCTAGGGATGGCTCACCCCTCCACTTT.

V usage is TRBV5-1 and J usage is TRBJ2-7; unclear D gene. V lost 0 bases and J 0 bases, leaving 16 bases between the germline ends. CDR1 and CDR2 from the germline V gene are SGHRS and YFSETQ. The CDR3 has 17 residues. Here the CDR3 DNA reads TGCGCCAGCAGCTTGGCACTGCGGACGTTCGTCTCCTACGAGCAGTACTTC. Protein sequence: CASSLALRTFVSYEQYF.

The chain is built from TRBV27 and TRBJ1-2, with D unresolved. CDR1 and CDR2 (germline): MNHEY, SMNVEV (reference sequence). CDR3 size: 11 residues. Trimming left V 11 bases short and J 4 bases short, with 11 bases between. The CDR3 reads CAELKGYGYTF. The CDR3 nucleotides read TGTGCCGAATTGAAGGGCTATGGCTACACCTTC.

The genes are TRBV20-1 and TRBJ1-6, with D tentatively TRBD1 (6 bases). Germline values: CDR1 DFQATT, CDR2 SNEGSKA (reference sequence). The CDR3 is 14 residues long. V was trimmed by 0 bases and J by 7 bases, leaving 10 bases between them. The CDR3 region is CSARDPQGNSPLHF. CDR3 in DNA: TGCAGTGCTAGAGATCCCCAGGGGAATTCACCCCTCCACTTT.

At least ten counts were recorded for this clonotype. J is TRBJ2-1 and V is TRBV14, with 7 bases aligning to TRBD2. J was trimmed by 9 bases and V by 1 base; bases with no gene match: 9. There are 15 residues in the CDR3. The germline V gene encodes CDR1 SGHDN and CDR2 FVKESK. The CDR3: CASSQAGGGGIEQFF. For the CDR3, the DNA is TGTGCCAGCAGCCAAGCTGGCGGGGGAGGTATTGAGCAGTTCTTC.

The genes are TRBV5-1 and TRBJ2-1; tentatively, D is TRBD2 (5 bases). Germline V gene lookup returns CDR1 SGHRS and CDR2 YFSETQ. The CDR3 has 16 amino acids. Trimming removed 0 bases from V and 5 bases from J, with 15 bases in between. For the CDR3, the DNA is TGCGCCAGCAGCTTGGGAGGGATCGTTCTGAACAATGAGCAGTTCTTC. It translates to CASSLGGIVLNNEQFF.

The V and J genes are TRBV20-1 and TRBJ1-1; maybe TRBD1 (6 bases). V was trimmed by 5 bases and J by 4 bases, leaving 14 bases between them. The CDR3 sequence is 13 residues long. In germline, CDR1 is DFQATT, CDR2 SNEGSKA (reference sequence). The CDR3 DNA follows: TGCAGTGCTCTTTCCGGGGGCGGCACTGAAGCTTTCTTT. This encodes CSALSGGGTEAFF.

As concerns this clonotype: A read error may produce the germline difference seen at one junction end. J is TRBJ2-3 and V is TRBV9; 11 bases fit TRBD2. CDR1 is SGDLS and CDR2 is YYNGEE in the germline V gene. CDR3 length: 15 residues. The CDR3 protein is CASSASGGITGTQYF. In DNA form, the CDR3 reads TGTGCCAGCAGCGCTAGCGGGGGGATCACAGGTACGCAGTATTTT.

V gene TRBV11-3 combines with J gene TRBJ2-5; tentatively, D is TRBD1 or TRBD2 (7 bases each). This CDR3 is 14 amino acids long. Trimming removed 5 bases at V and 11 bases at J, with 21 bases between. Germline CDR1 is SGHNT and CDR2 is YENEEA. The CDR3 is CASSDGTNQGEQYF. CDR3 in DNA: TGTGCCAGCAGCGACGGGACTAACCAGGGGGAGCAGTACTTC.

The chain is built from TRBV6-2 or TRBV6-3 and TRBJ2-7; D perhaps matches TRBD2 (5 bases). The DNA end lines up better with TRBJ2-5; the J call may be wrong. Per the germline V gene, CDR1 is MNHEY and CDR2 is SVGEGT. The length of the CDR3 is 15 residues. CDR3: CASSYHGVNWETQYF. As DNA, the CDR3 is TGTGCCAGCAGTTACCACGGGGTAAATTGGGAGACCCAGTACTTC.

CDR3 loop: CASSSAPGYEQYF. The CDR3, as DNA: TGCGCCAGCAGCAGCGCACCGGGCTACGAGCAGTACTTC. V is TRBV4-1 and J is TRBJ2-4; no definite D call. The J call may be faulty, since TRBJ2-7 better matches the DNA end. Looked up from germline, CDR1 is MGHRA and CDR2 is YSYEKL. The CDR3 is 13 amino acids.

The chain joins TRBV2 to TRBJ1-1; 8 bases match TRBD1. The V gene end was trimmed by 6 bases and the J gene end by 5 bases; junction bases not matched to a gene: 14. The germline V gene has CDR1 SNHLY and CDR2 FYNNEI. The CDR3 runs to 16 residues. The CDR3 DNA follows: TGTGCCAGCAGGGGACAGGCCTACCCATTAAAAACTGAAGCTTTCTTT. The encoded protein is CASRGQAYPLKTEAFF.

The rearrangement links TRBV9 to TRBJ2-4; D ambiguous. The J call may be wrong; the DNA end is better matched by TRBJ2-7. There are 15 residues in the CDR3. CDR1 and CDR2 (germline): SGDLS, YYNGEE. The CDR3 loop is CASSVGADMIGEQYF. The DNA of the CDR3 is TGTGCCAGCAGCGTAGGGGCGGATATGATAGGCGAGCAGTACTTC.